The source of this T cell receptor (beta chain) is a study of regulatory and conventional T cells in breast cancer (dated by TCRdb to about 2015). V sheds 8 bases and J sheds 7 bases, leaving 21 bases between their ends. The germline V gene encodes CDR1 MDHEN and CDR2 SYDVKM. The CDR3, from cysteine to phenylalanine, totals 14 residues. Only the CDR3 DNA stays, 42 bases, in frame from base 1. The library was generated by PCR. The sequencer listed for this sample is Illumina MiSeq. TCRdb took the public reads, trimmed them with fastp at Q25, ran MiXCR for clone calling and kept in-frame beta chains. For every CDR3 protein sequence, its rows merge into one entry that carries the most common genes and DNA. In this sample the table shows 9,500 or so distinct CDR3 sequences, roughly a third of which occur a single time. Of the sample, approximately 6.1% is held by the ten largest clones. As concerns this clonotype: Its antigen is still unknown. The input lacks base qualities; no much larger clone sits a single base away.

The TCR comes from a male donor in good health. The sequenced sample was conventional T cells from blood. This chain joins TRBV28 to TRBJ2-7; the D segment may tentatively be TRBD1 or TRBD2, each giving 5 matched bases. The CDR3 protein: CASYTPGPGREQYF. The nucleotides are TGTGCCAGCTATACTCCGGGACCAGGGCGGGAGCAGTACTTC.